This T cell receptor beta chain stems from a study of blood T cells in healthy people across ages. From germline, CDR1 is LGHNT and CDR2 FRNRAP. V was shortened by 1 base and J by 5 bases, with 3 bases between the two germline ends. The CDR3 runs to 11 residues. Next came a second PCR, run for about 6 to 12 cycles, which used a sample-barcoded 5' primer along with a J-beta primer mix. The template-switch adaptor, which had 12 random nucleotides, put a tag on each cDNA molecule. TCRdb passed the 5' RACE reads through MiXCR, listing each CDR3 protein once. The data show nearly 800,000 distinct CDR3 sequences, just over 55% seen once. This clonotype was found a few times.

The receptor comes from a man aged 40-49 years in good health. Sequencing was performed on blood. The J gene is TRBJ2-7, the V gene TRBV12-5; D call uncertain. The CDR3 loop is CASGLGHEQYF. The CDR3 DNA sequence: TGTGCTAGTGGTTTGGGACACGAGCAGTACTTC. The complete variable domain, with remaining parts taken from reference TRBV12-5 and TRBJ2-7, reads DARVTQTPRHKVTEMGQEVTMRCQPILGHNTVFWYRQTMMQGLELLAYFRNRAPLDDSGMPKDRFSAEMPDATLATLKIQPSEPRDSAVYFCASGLGHEQYFGPGTRLTVT.